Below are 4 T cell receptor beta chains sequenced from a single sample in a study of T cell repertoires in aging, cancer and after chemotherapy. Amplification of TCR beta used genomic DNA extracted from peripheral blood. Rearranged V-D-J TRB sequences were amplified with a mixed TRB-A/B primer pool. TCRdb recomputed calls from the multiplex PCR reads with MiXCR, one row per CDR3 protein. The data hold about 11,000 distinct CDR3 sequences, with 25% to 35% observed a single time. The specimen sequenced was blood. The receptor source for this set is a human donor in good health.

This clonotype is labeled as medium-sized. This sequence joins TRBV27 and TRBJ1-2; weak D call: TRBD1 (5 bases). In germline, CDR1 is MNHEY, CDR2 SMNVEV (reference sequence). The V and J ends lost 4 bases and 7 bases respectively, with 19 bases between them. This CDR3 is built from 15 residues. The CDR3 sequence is CASSSSSDGGGGYTF. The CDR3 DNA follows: TGTGCCAGCAGTTCCTCCTCGGACGGGGGAGGTGGCTACACCTTC.

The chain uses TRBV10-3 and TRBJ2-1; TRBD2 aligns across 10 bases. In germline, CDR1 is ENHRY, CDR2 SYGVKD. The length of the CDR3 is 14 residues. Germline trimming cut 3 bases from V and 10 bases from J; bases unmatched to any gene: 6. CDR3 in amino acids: CAISDGLAGVEQFF. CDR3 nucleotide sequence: TGTGCCATCAGTGATGGGCTAGCGGGAGTAGAGCAGTTCTTC.

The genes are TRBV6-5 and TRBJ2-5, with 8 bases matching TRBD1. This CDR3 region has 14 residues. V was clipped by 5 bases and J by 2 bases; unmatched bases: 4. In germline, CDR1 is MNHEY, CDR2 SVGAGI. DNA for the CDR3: TGTGCCAGCAGTGTAACAGGGGGTCAAGAGACCCAGTACTTC. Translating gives CASSVTGGQETQYF.

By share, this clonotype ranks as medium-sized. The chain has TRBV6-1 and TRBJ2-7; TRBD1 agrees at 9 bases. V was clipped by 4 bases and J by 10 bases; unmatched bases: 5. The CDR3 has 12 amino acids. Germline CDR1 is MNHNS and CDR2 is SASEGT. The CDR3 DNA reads TGTGCCAGCAGTGCGGACAGGGGAGCTCAGTACTTC. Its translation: CASSADRGAQYF.